The present T cell receptor (beta chain) was sequenced within a study of cytomegalovirus exposure and HLA in healthy donors. This CDR3 is built from 11 residues. Looked up from germline, CDR1 is MDHEN and CDR2 is SYDVKM. V was clipped by 11 bases and J by 1 base, with 8 bases between them. A multiplex PCR was run with 60 Vbeta primers and 13 Jbeta primers. Assay: immunoSEQ multiplex PCR; the TCRdb copy retains only in-frame clones and omits some. This table holds some 140,000 clones, roughly 80% found once. On this clone: Its antigen is as yet unknown.

Points from the study as a whole: Rare TCR sequences dominated, though some public TCRs recurred in many donors.

The sample comprised PBMCs. This TCR was recovered from a woman in her forties or fifties in good health and CMV-seropositive. The gene calls are TRBV28 and TRBJ1-1; maybe TRBD1 (5 bases). The DNA of the CDR3 is TGTGCCGCGACAGAGAACACTGAAGCTTTCTTT. Translation gives CAATENTEAFF.